What follows are 19 T cell receptor beta chains derived from one specimen sequenced in a study of blood T cell repertoires in COVID-19. Method: immunoSEQ multiplex PCR; TCRdb's copy keeps in-frame clones and lacks some. The data contain 200,000 to 300,000 clones, more than 85% of them singletons. The sequenced material came from peripheral blood. The receptors shown here come from a person aged 18-30 years with COVID-19, enrolled during active disease.

The rearrangement uses TRBV13 and TRBJ2-1; 8 bases map to TRBD1. Trimming at V came to 5 bases and at J to 9 bases, leaving 3 bases not matched to a gene. CDR1 and CDR2 from the germline V gene are PRHDT and FYEKMQ (reference sequence). The CDR3 sequence is 12 residues long. CDR3 amino acids: CASSPRGREQFF. The CDR3 bases are TGTGCCAGCAGCCCCAGGGGGCGTGAGCAGTTCTTC.

The V and J genes are TRBV3-1 (or the pseudogene TRBV3-2) and TRBJ2-2, with 9 bases identical to TRBD2. The CDR3 sequence is 15 residues long. Trimming at V came to 4 bases and at J to 4 bases, leaving 4 bases not matched to a gene. Germline CDR1 LGHDT, CDR2 YNNKEL (reference sequence). The CDR3 reads CASSRTSDGTGELFF. The CDR3 coding sequence is TGTGCCAGCAGCCGGACTAGCGACGGCACCGGGGAGCTGTTTTTT.

This chain connects TRBV6-2 or TRBV6-3 to TRBJ2-4; 10 nucleotides align to TRBD2. The CDR3 extends over 19 amino acids. V dropped 4 bases and J dropped 1; count of bases not matched to a gene: 13. From germline, CDR1 is MNHEY and CDR2 SVGEGT. Written as DNA, the CDR3 is TGTGCCAGCAGTTCTGCGCTAGCGGGAGATTGGAGGGCCAAAAACATTCAGTACTTC. Residues: CASSSALAGDWRAKNIQYF.

This rearrangement joins TRBV12-3 or TRBV12-4 to TRBJ2-2, with a possible D match to TRBD1 (6 bases). The CDR3 covers 13 residues. V shed 6 bases and J shed 4 bases, with 9 bases lying between them. The CDR3 DNA sequence: TGTGCCAGCAGCCCGACAGGCACCGGGGAGCTGTTTTTT. Amino acids: CASSPTGTGELFF.

The gene calls are TRBV6-1 and TRBJ2-2; weak D call: TRBD2 (5 bases). The CDR3 runs 14 residues. V lost 3 bases, J lost 7 bases, and 12 bases lay in between. Germline CDR1 is MNHNS and CDR2 is SASEGT. The CDR3 region has the DNA TGTGCCAGCAGTGACCCTGACTACGACGGGGAGCTGTTTTTT. It specifies CASSDPDYDGELFF.

The V and J genes are TRBV10-3 and TRBJ2-5; D uncertain. Trimming stripped 3 bases from V and 5 bases from J, with 19 bases between. This CDR3 contains 16 residues. Germline V gives CDR1 ENHRY, CDR2 SYGVKD. The CDR3 DNA follows: TGTGCCATCAGTGACTACCTTCTCGGGTCGGTGGAGACCCAGTACTTC. It yields the protein CAISDYLLGSVETQYF.

The rearrangement joins TRBV9 to TRBJ2-1, with 8 positions matching TRBD1. The V gene's germline CDR1 is SGDLS and CDR2 YYNGEE. V shed 4 bases and J 2 bases; nucleotides not matched to a gene: 5. CDR3 length: 15 amino acids. The CDR3 loop reads CASSLRQGTYNEQFF. CDR3 DNA sequence: TGTGCCAGCAGCCTTCGACAGGGGACCTACAATGAGCAGTTCTTC.

The chain combines TRBV19 with TRBJ2-7, with a weak D call TRBD2 (5 bases). The CDR3 spans 13 residues. Germline CDR1 LNHDA, CDR2 SQIVND (reference sequence). V was shortened by 5 bases and J by 3 bases, with 11 bases between the two germline ends. The CDR3 loop reads CASSYPGYYEQYF. Written as DNA, the CDR3 is TGTGCCAGTAGTTATCCGGGATACTACGAGCAGTACTTC. Filled out from reference TRBV19 and TRBJ2-7, the complete variable domain reads DGGITQSPKYLFRKEGQNVTLSCEQNLNHDAMYWYRQDPGQGLRLIYYSQIVNDFQKGDIAEGYSVSREKKESFPLTVTSAQKNPTAFYLCASSYPGYYEQYFGPGTRLTVT.

The V and J genes are TRBV14 and TRBJ2-5; TRBD1 might be the D (5 bases). This CDR3 region has 15 residues. Germline CDR1 and CDR2: SGHDN and FVKESK. V shed 0 bases and J shed 5 bases, with 13 bases lying between them. The DNA for the CDR3 is TGTGCCAGCAGCCAAGATACGTTCAGGGATGAGACCCAGTACTTC. This gives the protein CASSQDTFRDETQYF.

V usage is TRBV24-1 and J usage is TRBJ2-3; 8 bases map to TRBD2. Germline trimming cut 10 bases from V and 0 bases from J; bases unmatched to any gene: 11. The V gene's germline CDR1 is KGHDR and CDR2 SFDVKD. There are 16 residues in the CDR3. The CDR3 sequence is CATQAPAGESTDTQYF. The CDR3 DNA reads TGTGCCACTCAAGCCCCAGCGGGAGAAAGCACAGATACGCAGTATTTT.

The genes are TRBV5-1 and TRBJ2-7; 7 bases line up with TRBD2. Germline CDR1 and CDR2: SGHRS and YFSETQ. Germline trimming cut 1 base from V and 6 bases from J; bases unmatched to any gene: 10. CDR3 length: 15 residues. The CDR3 spells CASSLTPPGEGEQYF. CDR3 bases: TGCGCCAGCAGCTTGACTCCCCCCGGGGAGGGCGAGCAGTACTTC.

This clone was seen only a few times. The V and J genes are TRBV9 and TRBJ1-3; D uncertain. CDR1 is SGDLS, CDR2 YYNGEE, per germline. The CDR3 contains 13 residues. V was cut by 1 base and J by 4 bases, with 6 bases left in between. The CDR3 reads CASSVLEGNTIYF. In DNA form, the CDR3 reads TGTGCCAGCAGCGTACTGGAGGGAAACACCATATATTTT.

This clone was detected only a few times. This chain links TRBV6-1 with TRBJ2-3; TRBD1 might be the D (6 bases). CDR1 is MNHNS and CDR2 is SASEGT in the germline V gene. V gave up 2 bases and J gave up 2 bases, with 14 bases separating them. The CDR3 length is 16 residues. CDR3 residues: CASSERTEIYTDTQYF. The CDR3 DNA sequence: TGTGCCAGCAGTGAAAGGACAGAGATCTACACAGATACGCAGTATTTT.

This clone was seen a single time. The rearrangement joins TRBV5-5 to TRBJ1-1, with no clear D. V lost 4 bases, J lost 4 bases, and 14 bases lay in between. The germline V gene encodes CDR1 SGHKS and CDR2 YYEKEE (reference sequence). The CDR3 totals 14 residues. In DNA form, the CDR3 reads TGTGCCAGCAGCCCGGAGATGAGAACCACTGAAGCTTTCTTT. Protein sequence: CASSPEMRTTEAFF.

This chain connects TRBV7-6 to TRBJ2-7; TRBD1 matches 9 bases. The CDR3 extends over 15 amino acids. With V trimmed by 4 bases and J by 2 bases, 6 bases remained unmatched. CDR1 is SGHVS and CDR2 is FNYEAQ in the germline V gene. The CDR3 here is CASSSTGQGTYEQYF. The CDR3 coding sequence is TGTGCCAGCAGCTCGACGGGACAGGGAACCTACGAGCAGTACTTC.

This chain connects TRBV10-2 to TRBJ2-1, with D uncertain. Looked up from germline, CDR1 is WSHSY and CDR2 is SAAADI. This CDR3 has 12 residues. The ends were cut back, 6 bases at V and 7 bases at J, with 10 bases in the middle. CDR3 sequence (DNA): TGCGCCAGCAGGGAACTGGAGAATGAGCAGTTCTTC. The encoded protein is CASRELENEQFF.

J is TRBJ2-3 and V is TRBV9; unclear D gene. This CDR3 has 14 residues. Germline CDR1 is SGDLS and CDR2 is YYNGEE. V was pared by 0 bases and J by 7 bases, with 12 bases between. The CDR3 reads CASSVGSPSNTQYF. DNA of the CDR3: TGTGCCAGCAGCGTAGGGTCGCCTAGTAATACGCAGTATTTT.

This chain uses TRBV29-1 with TRBJ2-1; the match to TRBD1 covers 10 bases. V trimming: 4 bases; J trimming: 6 bases; junction bases outside the gene matches: 0. Germline CDR1 and CDR2: SQVTM and ANQGSEA. This CDR3 comprises 12 residues. CDR3 region: CSVGTGGNEQFF. Here the CDR3 DNA reads TGCAGCGTTGGGACAGGGGGCAATGAGCAGTTCTTC.

The chain carries TRBV4-3 and TRBJ1-1, with D perhaps matching TRBD1 (5 bases). The germline V and J ends were trimmed by 3 bases and 1 base, with 12 bases remaining between them. CDR3 length: 15 amino acids. Looked up from germline, CDR1 is LGHNA and CDR2 is YSLEER. CDR3 residues: CASSQSRVTNTEAFF. The CDR3, as DNA: TGCGCCAGCAGCCAGAGCAGGGTTACGAACACTGAAGCTTTCTTT.